This paragraph reports one TCR beta chain. Source study methods: By means of reference gene primer amplification, nucleated cell counts were estimated. Sequencing used immunoSEQ multiplex PCR; TCRdb keeps in-frame clones, though not all of them. From that table come the V and J calls and clone size; the DNA was used to work out D and trimming. This table has over 55,000 clones, roughly 84% appearing once. The data were obtained in a study of blood T cell repertoires in COVID-19. Study as a whole: Whether acute or convalescent, the COVID-19 samples came from the United States, Italy and Spain. PBMCs, B-cell-depleted T cells, or T cells were the source of the cDNA or gDNA that made up the material.

V lost 4 bases to trimming and J lost 0 bases; unmatched junction nucleotides: 9. This CDR3 region has 17 residues. In germline, CDR1 is SGHDT, CDR2 YYEEEE. The rearrangement links TRBV5-6 to TRBJ1-4, with 7 bases that match TRBD1. The sample was peripheral blood. This clonotype originated in a man aged 45-60 years with active COVID-19. The CDR3 loop reads CASSQGTASATNEKLFF. CDR3 sequence (DNA): TGTGCCAGCAGCCAAGGGACAGCCTCTGCAACTAATGAAAAACTGTTTTTT.